This TCR beta chain derives from a study of cytomegalovirus exposure and HLA in healthy donors. Study-level results: Some highly shared sequence variants likely arose as a pipeline artifact. Previous analysis showed most TCR beta V segments were productive about 87% or about 30% of the time.

Vbeta (60) and Jbeta (13) primers were used in the PCR. The data were produced by immunoSEQ multiplex PCR, yet TCRdb's version contains in-frame clones alone and is incomplete. The sample has around 78,000 clones; over 70% are singletons. Germline-derived CDR1 and CDR2 are MGHRA and YSYEKL. The CDR3 spans 15 residues. A note on this clone: No antigen is known for it.

Sequencing used PBMCs. This TCR was sampled from a male donor in good health and CMV-seronegative. The chain joins TRBV4-1 to TRBJ2-5; no clear D gene. The last part of the DNA fits TRBJ2-7 better; the J call may be wrong. The CDR3 sequence is CASSQDDASDYEQYF. Here the CDR3 DNA reads TGCGCCAGCAGCCAAGATGACGCGAGCGATTACGAGCAGTACTTC.